This TCR beta chain was obtained from a study of blood T cell repertoires in COVID-19. Study overall: Acute and convalescent COVID-19 samples came from the United States, Italy and Spain. Nucleic acid was either cDNA or gDNA, and it came from T cells, B-cell-depleted T cells, or PBMCs.

Study processing details: Quantification of nucleated cells was approximated via reference gene primer amplification. Profiling relied on immunoSEQ multiplex PCR, and the TCRdb table lists in-frame clones only, not all of them. V and J calls and clone size are those listed in that table; D and trimming were worked out from the DNA. In the table there are around 210,000 clones, 85% of which are singletons. Germline-derived CDR1 and CDR2 are SGHRS and YFSETQ. The junction had 5 bases not matched to a gene; V was cut back by 3 bases and J by 6 bases. The length of the CDR3 is 13 residues. Only one count was recorded for this clone.

The TCR sequence derives from a man in his forties or fifties with COVID-19, enrolled during active disease. Sequencing was performed on peripheral blood. This sequence joins TRBV5-1 and TRBJ1-2, with 7 positions matching TRBD1. In nucleotides, the CDR3 is TGCGCCAGCAGCTACGGGACAGTTAATGGCTACACCTTC. Encoded protein: CASSYGTVNGYTF.